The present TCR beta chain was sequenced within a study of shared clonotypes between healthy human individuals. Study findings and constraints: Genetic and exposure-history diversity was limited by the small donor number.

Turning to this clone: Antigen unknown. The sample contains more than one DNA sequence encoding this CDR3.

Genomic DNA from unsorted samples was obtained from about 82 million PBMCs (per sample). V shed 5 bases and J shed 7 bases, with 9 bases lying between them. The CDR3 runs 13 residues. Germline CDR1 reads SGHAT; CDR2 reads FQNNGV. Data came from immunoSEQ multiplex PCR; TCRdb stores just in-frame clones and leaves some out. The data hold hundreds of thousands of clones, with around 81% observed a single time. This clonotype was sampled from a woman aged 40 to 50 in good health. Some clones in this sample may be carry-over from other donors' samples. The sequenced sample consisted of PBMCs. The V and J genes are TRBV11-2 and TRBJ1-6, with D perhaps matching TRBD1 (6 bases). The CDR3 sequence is CASSPQGNSPLHF. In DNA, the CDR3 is TGTGCCAGCAGCCCCCAGGGGAATTCACCCCTCCACTTT.